A selection of T cell receptor beta chains follows, all from one sample in a study of blood T cell repertoires in COVID-19. Assay: immunoSEQ multiplex PCR; the TCRdb copy retains only in-frame clones and omits some. Here the sample spans a few hundred thousand clones, 88% being singletons. Sequencing was carried out using PBMCs or T cells enriched from blood (not recorded which). The receptors shown here come from a woman aged 40 to 50 with acute COVID-19. Both conserved end residues are part of each CDR3. The D gene is left open where the match is weak. A row's size may be missing; if present it is once, few, many or a size class.

TRBV28	TRBJ1-1	NA	TRBD1	TGTGCCAGCACTCGACAGGGCTCCCCTGAAGCTTTCTTT	CASTRQGSPEAFF
TRBV6-2/TRBV6-3	TRBJ2-1	once	TRBD1	TGTGCCAGCAGTTACTCGAGACAGGGATCCGACAATGAGCAGTTCTTC	CASSYSRQGSDNEQFF
TRBV27	TRBJ2-3	NA	TRBD1	TGTGCCAGCAGTTTAAACAGGGGTGGTCCAGATACGCAGTATTTT	CASSLNRGGPDTQYF
TRBV5-1	TRBJ2-1	NA	TRBD2	TGCGCCAGCAGCTTGGGACTAGCGAATGAGCAGTTCTTC	CASSLGLANEQFF
TRBV5-1	TRBJ1-1	NA	NA	TGCGCCAGCAGCTTAATAGTAGCCACAAAGGGAGCTGAAGCTTTCTTT	CASSLIVATKGAEAFF
TRBV19	TRBJ1-2	NA	NA	TGTGCCAGTACAGGAGGGTTAATAAGCTCTATGTCCGGGGGCTACACCTTC	CASTGGLISSMSGGYTF
TRBV18	TRBJ1-1	once	NA	TGTGCCAGCTCACCACGGGGGGACACTGAAGCTTTCTTT	CASSPRGDTEAFF
TRBV15	TRBJ2-3	NA	TRBD2	TGTGCCACCAGCAGAGCGACTAGCGGGAGCGGGACAGATACGCAGTATTTT	CATSRATSGSGTDTQYF
TRBV11-2	TRBJ1-2	NA	TRBD1	TGTGCCAGCAGTACGAACACAGGGGTCATACCCTATGGCTACACCTTC	CASSTNTGVIPYGYTF
TRBV14	TRBJ1-6	NA	NA	TGTGCCAGCAGCCAAGACGACAGGCCCAATTCACCCCTCCACTTT	CASSQDDRPNSPLHF
TRBV11-2	TRBJ1-2	NA	TRBD1	TGTGCCAGCAGGATCGGGACAGGAAGTGGCTATGGCTACACCTTC	CASRIGTGSGYGYTF
TRBV13	TRBJ2-3	few	TRBD2	TGTGCCAGCAGCTTAGGCCAGTTGCTAGCGGGGTCAGATACGCAGTATTTT	CASSLGQLLAGSDTQYF
TRBV5-4	TRBJ1-3	few	TRBD1	TGTGCCAGCAGCCCCTGGGACAGCTCATCTGGAAACACCATATATTTT	CASSPWDSSSGNTIYF
TRBV14	TRBJ2-5	NA	TRBD2	TGTGCCAGCAGCCGAAGCGGGGGTTCAACACAAGAGACCCAGTACTTC	CASSRSGGSTQETQYF
TRBV5-4	TRBJ1-6	few	TRBD1	TGTGCCAGCAGCATACAGGGGGCTAGGTATAATTCACCCCTCCACTTT	CASSIQGARYNSPLHF
TRBV5-5	TRBJ1-1	NA	NA	TGTGCCAGCAGCTGGGGGCCGAACACTGAAGCTTTCTTT	CASSWGPNTEAFF
TRBV7-2	TRBJ1-2	once	TRBD1	TGTGCCAGCAGCTTAGCGAACAGGGGAGTATATGGCTACACCTTC	CASSLANRGVYGYTF
TRBV29-1	TRBJ2-6	NA	NA	TGCAGCGTCCTGGGGGGAGTTGTCGGGGCCAACGTCCTGACTTTC	CSVLGGVVGANVLTF
TRBV27	TRBJ2-7	NA	TRBD1	TGTGCCAGCCGACAGGGTCTTTCCTACGAGCAGTACTTC	CASRQGLSYEQYF
TRBV4-3	TRBJ2-3	NA	NA	TGCGCCAGCAGCCAAGACCTTAACCTACTCACAGATACGCAGTATTTT	CASSQDLNLLTDTQYF
TRBV18	TRBJ2-7	NA	NA	TGTGCCAGCACTCAGTTTGCGGGGTCCGAGCAGTACTTC	CASTQFAGSEQYF
TRBV5-6	TRBJ2-4	NA	TRBD1	TGTGCCAGCAGCTTGAGACAGGGGAAGGACATTCAGTACTTC	CASSLRQGKDIQYF
TRBV19	TRBJ2-1	NA	TRBD1	TGTGCCAGTAGTGAGGGGGCCAGCTCCTACAATGAGCAGTTCTTC	CASSEGASSYNEQFF
TRBV18	TRBJ1-4	NA	NA	TGTGCCAGCTCACCAACGTCGGGAGTAACTAATGAAAAACTGTTTTTT	CASSPTSGVTNEKLFF
TRBV5-4	TRBJ1-4	NA	TRBD1	TGTGCCAGCAGCCCGGGGGGGGTACAGGGGACATCCAAACTGTTTTTT	CASSPGGVQGTSKLFF
TRBV27	TRBJ2-1	NA	NA	TGTGCCAGCAGTAGTCGCAGGGCGAGCTCGGAGTTCTTC	CASSSRRASSEFF
TRBV2	TRBJ2-3	NA	TRBD2	TGTGCCAGCAGTTCTCCTCCGGGACTAGCGGGAGGGCCGGATACGCAGTATTTT	CASSSPPGLAGGPDTQYF
TRBV15	TRBJ1-1	NA	NA	TGTGCCACCAGCAGAGGTTTTCCAGGGGCGGGCACTGAAGCTTTCTTT	CATSRGFPGAGTEAFF
TRBV21-1	TRBJ1-5	NA	NA	TGTGCCAGCAGCAAAGTGGACAGGGTATCTTCCAATCAGCCCCAGCATTTT	CASSKVDRVSSNQPQHF
TRBV3-1/TRBV3-2	TRBJ1-5	NA	TRBD1	TGTGCCAGCAGCCCCGACAGGGACCAGCCCCAGCATTTT	CASSPDRDQPQHF
TRBV12-3/TRBV12-4	TRBJ2-7	NA	NA	TGTGCCAGCAGTTTAGACAGGCGCGAGCAGTACTTC	CASSLDRREQYF